This entry is about one TCR beta chain. As yet, its antigen is unknown. The data are from a study of chemoradiotherapy in HPV16-positive cancers. Whole-study findings and limits: Non-HPV-specific T cells did not expand in tumors during treatment, whereas candidate HPV-specific clones and E7-related motifs did.

Assay: immunoSEQ multiplex PCR; the TCRdb copy retains only in-frame clones and omits some. This sample carries tens of thousands of clones, 75% to 90% of them seen once, and the ten largest clones take 5% to 6.5%. Unmatched junction bases numbered 4, after V lost 1 base and J lost 0 bases. The CDR3 has 17 amino acids. Germline-derived CDR1 and CDR2 are SEHNR and FQNEAQ (reference sequence). This chain links TRBV7-9 with TRBJ2-1; 9 bases match TRBD2. The sequence was obtained from a human donor with HPV-associated anogenital cancer. The sample consisted of blood, taken from a patient who underwent chemoradiotherapy. In DNA, the CDR3 is TGTGCCAGCAGCTTAGATCTAGCGGGGAGCTCCTACAATGAGCAGTTCTTC. Its translation is CASSLDLAGSSYNEQFF.